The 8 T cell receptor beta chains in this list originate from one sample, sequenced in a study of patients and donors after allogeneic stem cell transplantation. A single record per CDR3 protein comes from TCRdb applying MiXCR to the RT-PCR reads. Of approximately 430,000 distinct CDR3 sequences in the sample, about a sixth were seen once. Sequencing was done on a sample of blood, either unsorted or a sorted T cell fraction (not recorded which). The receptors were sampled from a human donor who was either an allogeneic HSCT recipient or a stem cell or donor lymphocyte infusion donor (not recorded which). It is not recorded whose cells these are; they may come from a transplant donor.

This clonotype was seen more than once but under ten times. CDR3 protein: CASSLGTSAYEQYF. The CDR3 region has the DNA TGTGCCAGCAGCTTAGGGACTTCCGCCTACGAGCAGTACTTC. The chain employs TRBV7-2 and TRBJ2-7, with D perhaps TRBD2 (5 bases). The V end was cut by 1 base, the J end by 2 bases, with 9 bases between. The CDR3 covers 14 residues. Germline V lookup: CDR1 SGHTA, CDR2 FQGNSA.

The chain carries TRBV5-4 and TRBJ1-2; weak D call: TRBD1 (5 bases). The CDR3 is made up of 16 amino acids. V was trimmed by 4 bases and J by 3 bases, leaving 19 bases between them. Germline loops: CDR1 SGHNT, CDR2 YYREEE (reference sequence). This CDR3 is CASSPSDPGYYYGYTF. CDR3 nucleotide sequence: TGTGCCAGCAGCCCTTCAGACCCAGGGTATTACTATGGCTACACCTTC.

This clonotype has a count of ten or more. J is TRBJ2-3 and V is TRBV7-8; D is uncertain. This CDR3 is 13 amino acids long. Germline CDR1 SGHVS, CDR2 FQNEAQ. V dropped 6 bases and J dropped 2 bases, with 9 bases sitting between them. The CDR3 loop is CASSHSHTDTQYF. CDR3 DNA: TGTGCCAGCAGTCACTCACACACAGATACGCAGTATTTT.

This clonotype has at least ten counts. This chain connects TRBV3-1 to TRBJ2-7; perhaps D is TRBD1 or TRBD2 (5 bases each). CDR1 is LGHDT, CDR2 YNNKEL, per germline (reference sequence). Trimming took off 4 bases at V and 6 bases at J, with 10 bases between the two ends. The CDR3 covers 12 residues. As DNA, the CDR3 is TGTGCCAGCAGCCGGCTGGGGACCGAGCAGTACTTC. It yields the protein CASSRLGTEQYF.

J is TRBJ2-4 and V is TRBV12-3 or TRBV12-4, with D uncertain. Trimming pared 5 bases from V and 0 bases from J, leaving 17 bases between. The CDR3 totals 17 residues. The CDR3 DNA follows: TGTGCCAGCAGTACTACGAAGGAATCCCTAGCCAAAAACATTCAGTACTTC. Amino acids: CASSTTKESLAKNIQYF.

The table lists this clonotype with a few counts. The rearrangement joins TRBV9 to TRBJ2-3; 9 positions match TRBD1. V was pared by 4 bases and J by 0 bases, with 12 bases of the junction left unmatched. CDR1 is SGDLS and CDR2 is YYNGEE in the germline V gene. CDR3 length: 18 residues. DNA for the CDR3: TGTGCCAGCAGCAACCGGGACAGGGTTCGATCTAGCACAGATACGCAGTATTTT. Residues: CASSNRDRVRSSTDTQYF.

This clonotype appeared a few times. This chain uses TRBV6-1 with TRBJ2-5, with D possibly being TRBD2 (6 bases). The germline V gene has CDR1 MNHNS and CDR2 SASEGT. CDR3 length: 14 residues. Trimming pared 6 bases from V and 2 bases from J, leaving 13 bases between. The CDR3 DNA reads TGTGCCAGCAGACCGGGACTTTTACAAGAGACCCAGTACTTC. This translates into CASRPGLLQETQYF.

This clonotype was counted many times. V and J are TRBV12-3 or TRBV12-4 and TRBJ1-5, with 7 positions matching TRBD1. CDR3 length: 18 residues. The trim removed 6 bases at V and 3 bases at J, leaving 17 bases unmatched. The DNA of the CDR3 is TGTGCCAGCAGAGATGACTTAGGGCCGGGACAGAACAATCAGCCCCAGCATTTT. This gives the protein CASRDDLGPGQNNQPQHF.